This T cell receptor (beta chain) is drawn from a study of metastatic and nonmetastatic thyroid tumors. Background on the study: The authors compared repertoires across blood and tumor or nodule tissue from malignant and benign thyroid patients.

The CDR3 length is 14 residues. Germline lookup yields CDR1 GTSNPN and CDR2 SVGIG (reference sequence). V dropped 0 bases and J dropped 6 bases, with 12 bases sitting between them. Using MiXCR, TCRdb reanalyzed the PCR reads. Among some 39,000 clones listed, about 15% were seen once. Every patient was untreated before thyroid surgery. The sequence was obtained from a female donor with papillary thyroid cancer or a benign thyroid nodule (not recorded which). Some clones in this sample may be carry-over from other donors' samples. What was sequenced was blood. The V call is TRBV30, the J call TRBJ1-5, with unresolved D. In DNA form, the CDR3 reads TGTGCCTGGAGTGTAGTAGCGGTGTCTCAGCCCCAGCATTTT. It encodes CAWSVVAVSQPQHF.